What follows is one T cell receptor (beta chain) and its context. The antigen is unknown. The data originate from a study of shared clonotypes between healthy human individuals. Study background: Donors had three CD4 naive, three CD4 memory, two CD8 naive and one CD8 memory plate apiece.

For sorted subsets, 150 to 200 ng DNA per replicate equaled about 30,000 T cell genomes. Some clones are missing from TCRdb's copy, which holds only in-frame ones; the method was immunoSEQ multiplex PCR. The sample holds around 600,000 clones, approximately 95% seen once. Study results and limitations: Against clonotypes common to all four donors, non-shared ones had lower generation probabilities. Depth of sequencing was expected to influence donor clonotype sharing.

Naive CD8 cells, CD45RO-negative and positively selected for CCR7, excluded terminally differentiated effector memory CD45RA+ cells. This receptor was identified in a woman aged 25 to 45 in good health. Sequenced: naive CD8+ T cells sorted from blood.

CDR3 sequence (DNA): TGTGCCAGCAGTAGAGGCCCGACTGGCTACGAGCAGTACTTC. Translation gives CASSRGPTGYEQYF. The chain links TRBV27 to TRBJ2-7; D ambiguous. The germline gives CDR1 MNHEY, CDR2 SMNVEV (reference sequence). CDR3 size: 14 residues. V lost 5 bases, J lost 3 bases, and 14 bases lay in between.